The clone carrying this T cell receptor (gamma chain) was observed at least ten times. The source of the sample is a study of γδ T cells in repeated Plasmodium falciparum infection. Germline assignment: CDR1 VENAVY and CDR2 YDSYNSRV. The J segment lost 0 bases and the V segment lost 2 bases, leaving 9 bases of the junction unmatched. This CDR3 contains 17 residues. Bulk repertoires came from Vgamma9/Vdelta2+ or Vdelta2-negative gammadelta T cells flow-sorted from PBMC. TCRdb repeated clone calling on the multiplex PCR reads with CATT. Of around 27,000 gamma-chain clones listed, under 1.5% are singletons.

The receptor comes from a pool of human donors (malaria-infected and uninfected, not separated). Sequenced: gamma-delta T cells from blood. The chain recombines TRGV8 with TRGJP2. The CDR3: CATWDKVLYSSDWIKTF. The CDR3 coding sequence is TGTGCCACCTGGGATAAAGTGTTGTATAGTAGTGATTGGATCAAGACGTTT.